These 8 T cell receptor beta chains came from one sample sequenced in a study of blood T cells in healthy people across ages. Through a sample-barcoded 5' primer and a J-beta primer mix, a second PCR was run for roughly 6 to 11 cycles. One entry per CDR3 protein, called by TCRdb with MiXCR from the 5' RACE reads. Among about 1.5 million distinct CDR3 sequences listed, roughly 43% were seen once. The sequencing sample was made of blood. The receptors come from a woman aged 18-29 years in good health.

Concerning this clonotype: This may stem from a read error, because a much larger clone lies one nucleotide away. The gene calls are TRBV4-3 and TRBJ2-1; TRBD1 is a possible D gene (5 bases). There are 13 residues in the CDR3. Germline CDR1 LGHNA, CDR2 YSLEER. The V gene lost 2 bases and the J gene lost 10 bases, with 12 bases spanning the gap. CDR3 nucleotides: TGCGCCAGCAGCCAACGGCAGGGCTACGAGCAGTTCTTC. Translated: CASSQRQGYEQFF.

The sample holds a few counts of this clonotype. This rearrangement joins TRBV20-1 to TRBJ2-1, with 11 nucleotides matching TRBD2. The CDR3 consists of 17 residues. V gave up 0 bases and J gave up 4 bases; unmatched junction bases: 8. The germline CDR1 and CDR2 sequences are DFQATT and SNEGSKA (reference sequence). The CDR3 coding sequence is TGCAGTGCTAGAGATCCTAGCGGGAGGCCCCTTTACAATGAGCAGTTCTTC. Translation: CSARDPSGRPLYNEQFF.

J is TRBJ2-2 and V is TRBV6-5; no clear D. CDR3 size: 13 residues. The V end was cut by 0 bases, the J end by 8 bases, with 7 bases between. Germline V gene lookup returns CDR1 MNHEY and CDR2 SVGAGI. CDR3 amino acids: CASSYSGRGELFF. The DNA for the CDR3 is TGTGCCAGCAGTTACTCGGGTCGTGGGGAGCTGTTTTTT.

The V and J genes are TRBV27 and TRBJ2-7, with D tentatively TRBD1 or TRBD2 (5 bases each). The V gene's germline CDR1 is MNHEY and CDR2 SMNVEV (reference sequence). The CDR3 runs 14 residues. The V end lost 5 bases, the J end lost 4 bases, and 15 bases lay between the germline ends. The CDR3 bases are TGTGCCAGCAGTGTCCCGGGACGGCTATACGAGCAGTACTTC. Translation gives CASSVPGRLYEQYF.

This chain links TRBV6-5 with TRBJ2-1, with TRBD2 identical over 12 bases. The germline CDR1 and CDR2 sequences are MNHEY and SVGAGI. Losses at the gene ends were 1 base for V and 0 bases for J; bases not matched to a gene: 4. This CDR3 contains 18 residues. In nucleotides, the CDR3 is TGTGCCAGCAGTTACTTAACTAGCGGGGGGAGCTCCTACAATGAGCAGTTCTTC. It is translated as CASSYLTSGGSSYNEQFF.

The chain links TRBV3-1 to TRBJ2-1, with D perhaps matching TRBD1 or TRBD2 (6 bases each). Trimming took 2 bases from V and 5 from J, leaving 10 bases between them. CDR3 size: 14 residues. Germline V gene data show CDR1 as LGHDT and CDR2 as YNNKEL (reference sequence). The chain's CDR3 is CASSQFGGNNEQFF. CDR3 bases: TGTGCCAGCAGCCAATTCGGGGGCAACAATGAGCAGTTCTTC.

The chain is built from TRBV10-3 and TRBJ2-5, with 8 bases matching TRBD1. After removal of 2 bases from V and 1 base from J, the junction contained 3 bases not matched to a gene. In germline, CDR1 is ENHRY, CDR2 SYGVKD. This CDR3 is built from 15 residues. CDR3 region: CAISEGTGVQETQYF. DNA of the CDR3: TGTGCCATCAGTGAGGGGACAGGCGTCCAAGAGACCCAGTACTTC.

The chain combines TRBV18 with TRBJ1-2; D may be TRBD1 (5 bases). This CDR3 is built from 15 residues. Trimming cost V 5 bases and J 8 bases, with 21 bases left between them. The V gene's germline CDR1 is KGHSH and CDR2 LQKENI. The CDR3 loop is CASSKTEIQGFGYTF. DNA for the CDR3: TGTGCCAGCTCAAAAACTGAGATCCAGGGCTTCGGCTACACCTTC.